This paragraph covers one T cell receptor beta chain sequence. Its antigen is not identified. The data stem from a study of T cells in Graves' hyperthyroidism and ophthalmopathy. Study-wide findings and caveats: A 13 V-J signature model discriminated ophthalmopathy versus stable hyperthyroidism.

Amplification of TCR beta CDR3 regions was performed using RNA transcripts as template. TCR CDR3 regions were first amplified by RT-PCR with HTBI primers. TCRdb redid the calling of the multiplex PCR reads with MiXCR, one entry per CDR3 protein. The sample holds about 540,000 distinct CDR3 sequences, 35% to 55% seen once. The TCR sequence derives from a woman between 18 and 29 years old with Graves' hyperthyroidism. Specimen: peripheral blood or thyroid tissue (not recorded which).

The CDR3 sequence: CASNMSPDTIYF. The CDR3 region has the DNA TGTGCCAGCAATATGAGTCCGGACACCATATATTTT. The chain links TRBV2 to TRBJ1-3; no clear D. CDR3 size: 12 residues. CDR1 and CDR2 (germline): SNHLY, FYNNEI. V was trimmed by 7 bases and J by 8 bases, leaving 12 bases between them.